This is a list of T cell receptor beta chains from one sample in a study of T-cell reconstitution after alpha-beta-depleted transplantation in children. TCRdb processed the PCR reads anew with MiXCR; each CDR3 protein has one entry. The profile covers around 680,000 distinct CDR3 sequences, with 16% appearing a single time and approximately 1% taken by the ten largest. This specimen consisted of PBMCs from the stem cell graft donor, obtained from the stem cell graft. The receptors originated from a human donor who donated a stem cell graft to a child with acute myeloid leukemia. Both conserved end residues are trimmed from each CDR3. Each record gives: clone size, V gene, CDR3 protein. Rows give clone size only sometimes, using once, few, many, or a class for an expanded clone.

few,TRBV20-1,SARPGTLATNEKLF
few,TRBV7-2,ASSYLTGMGQPQH
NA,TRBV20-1,SAREYRGQETQY
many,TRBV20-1,SAKGQQETQY
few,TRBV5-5,ASSLDPSYGYT
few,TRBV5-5,ASSLAQAGELF
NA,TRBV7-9,ASILEGSGNYGYT
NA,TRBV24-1,ATSADSYEQY
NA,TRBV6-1,ASTLDRGFYNEQF
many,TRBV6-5,ASSYSRGRHNNEQF
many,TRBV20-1,SARVPYGGSKNIQY
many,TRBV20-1,SARRSGNTEAF
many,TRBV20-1,SARPLGGRATDTQY
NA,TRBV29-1,SVELRGGETQY
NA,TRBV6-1,ASSIQTGANVLT
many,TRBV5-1,ASSLPSGELF
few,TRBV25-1,ASSEAQGSQPQH
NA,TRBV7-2,ASSLVGPGLGYNEQF
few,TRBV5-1,ASSLEADSYEQY
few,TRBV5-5,ASSLGLARTGELF
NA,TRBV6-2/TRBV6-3,ASSLSRDDRGDEQY
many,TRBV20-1,SANRLAGFLETQY